The 15 T cell receptor beta chains below come from one sample, sequenced in a study of beta chain features in type 1 diabetes. Their target antigens are unknown. TCRB transcripts that were expressed got sequenced, as all of the isolated RNA had been reverse transcribed. Clones were sequenced by immunoSEQ multiplex PCR, and TCRdb holds only the in-frame ones, with some missing. The sample comprises around 280,000 clones, approximately 15% of which are singletons, and 0.015% rests with the top ten. General study points: Significant though moderate, a shortening of TCRB CDR3s appeared in all four CD4+ subsets of Type 1 diabetes patients.

The sample comprised naive CD4+ T cells from blood. Source of these receptors: a man younger than 35 with type 1 diabetes.

The chain employs TRBV5-1 and TRBJ1-4; the match to TRBD1 covers 9 bases. V gave up 4 bases and J gave up 4 bases; unmatched junction bases: 5. This CDR3 is 15 amino acids long. The germline CDR1 and CDR2 sequences are SGHRS and YFSETQ. DNA of the CDR3: TGCGCCAGCAGCAGCAACAGGGGGCATAATGAAAAACTGTTTTTT. Translated: CASSSNRGHNEKLFF.

The genes are TRBV7-8 and TRBJ2-3, with TRBD2 identical over 7 bases. CDR1 and CDR2 from the germline V gene are SGHVS and FQNEAQ. With 7 bases clipped from V and 6 bases from J, the junction kept 1 base outside the gene matches. The CDR3 runs 11 residues. CDR3 nucleotide sequence: TGTGCCAGCAACGGGGGGGATACGCAGTATTTT. This sequence encodes CASNGGDTQYF.

The chain has TRBV28 and TRBJ2-7, with D perhaps matching TRBD2 (5 bases). Trimming stripped 7 bases from V and 4 bases from J, with 14 bases between. Looked up from germline, CDR1 is MDHEN and CDR2 is SYDVKM. This CDR3 spans 13 amino acids. CDR3 DNA: TGTGCCAGCATGCGAGCGAGGGTATACGAGCAGTACTTC. It codes for CASMRARVYEQYF.

This clone has a handful of counts. The germline gene is not matched at one end of the junction; a read error may be the cause. The chain uses TRBV9 and TRBJ2-7; 10 bases agree with TRBD1. Germline V gives CDR1 SGDLS, CDR2 YYNGEE. This CDR3 is 14 amino acids long. For the CDR3, the DNA is TGTGCCAGCAGCGTGGGGGGACAGGGGTACGTGCAGTACTTC. Translation: CASSVGGQGYVQYF.

This clone was recorded a few times. The V and J genes are TRBV27 and TRBJ2-1; D may be TRBD1 (6 bases). CDR3 length: 14 residues. CDR1 is MNHEY, CDR2 SMNVEV, per germline (reference sequence). V lost 8 bases, J lost 0 bases, and 11 bases lay in between. This chain's CDR3 is CASAGQSSYNEQFF. CDR3 in DNA: TGTGCCAGCGCCGGACAGAGCTCCTACAATGAGCAGTTCTTC.

This clone has more than one count but fewer than ten. The chain couples TRBV13 to TRBJ1-6; perhaps TRBD1 as D (5 bases). CDR3 length: 16 residues. The germline CDR1 and CDR2 sequences are PRHDT and FYEKMQ (reference sequence). V gave up 7 bases and J gave up 0 bases, with 13 bases separating them. This chain's CDR3 is CASTKGLSSYNSPLHF. CDR3 bases: TGTGCCAGCACCAAGGGGTTGAGCTCCTATAATTCACCCCTCCACTTT.

This clone has a handful of counts. This chain connects TRBV2 to TRBJ1-1, with 7 bases aligning to TRBD1. V lost 5 bases and J lost 4; bases outside the gene matches: 4. Germline lookup yields CDR1 SNHLY and CDR2 FYNNEI. The CDR3 totals 13 residues. The DNA for the CDR3 is TGTGCCAGCAGTCCAGGGGGATTCACTGAAGCTTTCTTT. This sequence encodes CASSPGGFTEAFF.

In this sample, this clone turned up a few times. This chain connects TRBV28 to TRBJ2-7, with D possibly TRBD2 on 5 matching bases. V lost 6 bases to trimming and J lost 1 base, with 10 bases between them. Germline CDR1 is MDHEN and CDR2 is SYDVKM. The CDR3 runs to 13 residues. The CDR3 coding sequence is TGTGCCAGCAGCATCGAGGGTTCCTACGAGCAGTACTTC. It yields the protein CASSIEGSYEQYF.

V gene TRBV18 combines with J gene TRBJ2-6; possibly TRBD1 for D (7 bases). V lost 3 bases and J 4 bases, leaving 13 bases between the germline ends. In germline, CDR1 is KGHSH, CDR2 LQKENI. This CDR3 is built from 16 residues. CDR3 DNA: TGTGCCAGCTCACCGCGGGACAGTTTAGGGGCCAACGTCCTGACTTTC. Its translation: CASSPRDSLGANVLTF.

The chain uses TRBV14 and TRBJ2-1; perhaps TRBD1 as D (6 bases). The V gene lost 2 bases and the J gene lost 13 bases, with 15 bases spanning the gap. This CDR3 is 13 amino acids long. Germline CDR1 reads SGHDN; CDR2 reads FVKESK. The CDR3 region has the DNA TGTGCCAGCAGCCAATTACAGGGCCATCGACAGTTCTTC. This gives the protein CASSQLQGHRQFF.

This clone was counted only a few times. CDR3 coding DNA: TGCGCCAGCAGCGAGACAGGGGGCTCAGATACGCAGTATTTT. This translates into CASSETGGSDTQYF. This sequence joins TRBV5-1 and TRBJ2-3, with TRBD1 matching 10 bases. Germline lookup yields CDR1 SGHRS and CDR2 YFSETQ. CDR3 length: 14 residues. V was clipped by 4 bases and J by 4 bases; unmatched bases: 3. The full variable domain, in which reference TRBV5-1 and TRBJ2-3 provide the parts outside the CDR3, is KAGVTQTPRYLIKTRGQQVTLSCSPISGHRSVSWYQQTPGQGLQFLFEYFSETQRNKGNFPGRFSGRQFSNSRSEMNVSTLELGDSALYLCASSETGGSDTQYFGPGTRLTVL.

This clone came up a few times. The chain employs TRBV23-1 and TRBJ1-5, with TRBD1 matching over 7 bases. TRBV23-1 is filed as an ORF, its function uncertain. The V and J ends lost 2 bases and 5 bases, in that order; junction bases with no gene match: 12. The CDR3 covers 17 residues. The CDR3 region has the DNA TGCGCCAGCAGTCAACCCATCCAACAGGGGAGCGATCAGCCCCAGCATTTT. This codes for CASSQPIQQGSDQPQHF.

The sample holds a few counts of this clone. The same CDR3 arises from other DNA sequences in this sample as well. V gene TRBV6-5 combines with J gene TRBJ1-1, with 8 bases matching TRBD1. Per the germline V gene, CDR1 is MNHEY and CDR2 is SVGAGI. CDR3 length equals 15 residues. The junction had 1 base not matched to a gene; V was cut back by 0 bases and J by 1 base. The CDR3 loop reads CASSYSGQGNTEAFF. Here the CDR3 DNA reads TGTGCCAGCAGTTACTCTGGACAGGGGAACACTGAAGCTTTCTTT.

This chain connects TRBV5-1 to TRBJ2-3, with no clear D. Germline V CDR1 and CDR2: SGHRS, YFSETQ. The CDR3 has 17 amino acids. Trimming pared 0 bases from V and 2 bases from J, leaving 16 bases between. Written as DNA, the CDR3 is TGCGCCAGCAGCTTGGTCCCGCAACCGGGTTACACAGATACGCAGTATTTT. It specifies CASSLVPQPGYTDTQYF.

The CDR3 region has the DNA TGTGCCAGCAGCTTAAGCGCACGGGTTTTTGAGACCCAGTACTTC. This sequence encodes CASSLSARVFETQYF. V usage is TRBV7-2 and J usage is TRBJ2-5; no definite D call. Germline V gene lookup returns CDR1 SGHTA and CDR2 FQGNSA. The CDR3 length is 15 residues. V was clipped by 2 bases and J by 5 bases, with 15 bases between them. The full variable domain, rest sourced from reference TRBV7-2 and TRBJ2-5, is GAGVSQSPSNKVTEKGKDVELRCDPISGHTALYWYRQSLGQGLEFLIYFQGNSAPDKSGLPSDRFSAERTGGSVSTLTIQRTQQEDSAVYLCASSLSARVFETQYFGPGTRLLVL.